The next 8 T cell receptor beta chains were all read from a single sample in a study of cytomegalovirus exposure and HLA in healthy donors. It was with 60 Vbeta and 13 Jbeta primers that the PCR ran. The data were produced by immunoSEQ multiplex PCR, yet TCRdb's version contains in-frame clones alone and is incomplete. The table includes over 100,000 clones, 65% to 90% detected once. Sequenced material: PBMCs. The receptors originated from a woman aged 25 to 39 in good health and CMV-seronegative.

This chain uses TRBV30 with TRBJ2-7; weak D call: TRBD1 (5 bases). In germline, CDR1 is GTSNPN, CDR2 SVGIG (reference sequence). This CDR3 contains 12 residues. V was shortened by 0 bases and J by 4 bases, with 7 bases between the two germline ends. The CDR3 is CAWSVQVYEQYF. The CDR3 nucleotides are TGTGCCTGGAGTGTACAGGTATACGAGCAGTACTTC.

The V and J genes are TRBV25-1 and TRBJ2-1; a weak D match, TRBD2 (5 bases). The V end lost 0 bases, the J end lost 2 bases, and 8 bases lay between the germline ends. Germline CDR1 MGHDK, CDR2 SYGVNS. The CDR3 has 15 amino acids. The CDR3 is CASSEYGGPYNEQFF. As DNA, the CDR3 is TGTGCCAGCAGTGAATATGGAGGCCCCTACAATGAGCAGTTCTTC.

The sample holds a few counts of this clone. The rearrangement links TRBV7-9 to TRBJ2-1; 7 bases line up with TRBD1. CDR1 is SEHNR and CDR2 is FQNEAQ in the germline V gene (reference sequence). Trimming took 5 bases from V and 4 from J; bases not matched to a gene: 14. This CDR3 has 17 amino acids. The CDR3, as DNA: TGTGCCAGCAGCATACCCCCCCGGGACAGTAGGTACAATGAGCAGTTCTTC. Translation: CASSIPPRDSRYNEQFF.

The count of this clone is one. V is TRBV15 and J is TRBJ2-3, with 10 bases aligning to TRBD2. From germline, CDR1 is LNHNV and CDR2 YYDKDF (reference sequence). The junction had 4 bases not matched to a gene; V was cut back by 6 bases and J by 4 bases. The CDR3 totals 14 residues. The CDR3 reads CATRSGREADTQYF. As DNA, the CDR3 is TGTGCCACCAGAAGCGGGAGGGAAGCAGATACGCAGTATTTT.

This clone was observed once. V is TRBV5-1 and J is TRBJ2-7; 7 bases are shared with TRBD1. Looked up from germline, CDR1 is SGHRS and CDR2 is YFSETQ. J lost 3 bases, V lost 0 bases, and 3 bases had no gene match. The CDR3 length is 14 residues. As DNA, the CDR3 is TGCGCCAGCAGCTTGGTCCAGGGGGACTACGAGCAGTACTTC. Translated: CASSLVQGDYEQYF.

This clone was seen only once. This chain joins TRBV19 and TRBJ2-1; TRBD2 agrees at 10 bases. The germline CDR1 and CDR2 sequences are LNHDA and SQIVND (reference sequence). This CDR3 spans 17 amino acids. Trimming took 4 bases from V and 5 from J; bases not matched to a gene: 11. CDR3 residues: CASSTHSGRWPHNEQFF. The CDR3 DNA follows: TGTGCCAGTAGTACTCATAGCGGGAGGTGGCCCCACAATGAGCAGTTCTTC.

The chain links TRBV7-2 to TRBJ1-4, with 10 positions matching TRBD1. The CDR3 has 15 residues. Germline V lookup: CDR1 SGHTA, CDR2 FQGNSA. J was trimmed by 8 bases and V by 6 bases; bases with no gene match: 9. The CDR3 reads CASRDQTGGSEKLFF. The CDR3 DNA reads as TGTGCCAGCAGGGATCAGACAGGGGGCAGCGAAAAACTGTTTTTT.

Only one count was recorded for this clone. The CDR3 reads CASSFSGMNTGELFF. CDR3 coding DNA: TGTGCCAGCAGTTTTAGTGGTATGAACACCGGGGAGCTGTTTTTT. The V gene is TRBV28, the J gene TRBJ2-2; no clear D. Between the trimmed V and J ends, which lost 3 bases and 1 base, there was a span of 9 bases. The CDR3 runs 15 residues. Germline-derived CDR1 and CDR2 are MDHEN and SYDVKM.